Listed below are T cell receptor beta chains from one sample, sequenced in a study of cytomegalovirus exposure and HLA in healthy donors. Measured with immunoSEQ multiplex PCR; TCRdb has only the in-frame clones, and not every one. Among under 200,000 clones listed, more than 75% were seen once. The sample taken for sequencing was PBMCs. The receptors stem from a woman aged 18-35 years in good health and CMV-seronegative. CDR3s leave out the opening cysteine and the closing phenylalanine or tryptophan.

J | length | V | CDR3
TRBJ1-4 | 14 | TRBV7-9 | ASRPAGTQGSGKLF
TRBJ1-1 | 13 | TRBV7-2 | ASSSTYDRNTEAF
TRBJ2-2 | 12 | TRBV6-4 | ASSETGGTGELF
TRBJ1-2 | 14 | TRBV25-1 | ASSRDSDLANYGYT
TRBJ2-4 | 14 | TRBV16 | ASSQSGRPQGNIQY
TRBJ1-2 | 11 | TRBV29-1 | SVEGVEGLGYT
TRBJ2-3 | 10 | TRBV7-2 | ASSFLRDSQY
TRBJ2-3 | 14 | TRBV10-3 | AIRPGLAVITDTQY
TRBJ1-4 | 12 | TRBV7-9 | ASSLGPTNEKLF
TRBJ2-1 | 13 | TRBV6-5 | ASSFSSGRHNEQF
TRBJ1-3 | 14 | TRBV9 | ASSVLDRVSGNTIY
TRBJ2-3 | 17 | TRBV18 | ASSPSMASGAPSTDTQY
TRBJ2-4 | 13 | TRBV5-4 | ASSLTSGSGDIQY
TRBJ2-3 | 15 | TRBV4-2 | ASSVNPRISSTDTQY
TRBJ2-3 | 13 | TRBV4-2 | ASSQVDRGPDTQY
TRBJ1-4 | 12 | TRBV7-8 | ASSLVRSNEKLF
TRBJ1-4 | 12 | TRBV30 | AWRPGTTNEKLF
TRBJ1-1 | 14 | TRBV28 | ASSFERDRVNTEAF
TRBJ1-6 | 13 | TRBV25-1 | ASSELSSYNSPLH
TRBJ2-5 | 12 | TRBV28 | ATTGSGGRETQY
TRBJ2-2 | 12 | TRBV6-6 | ASRGTGRAGELF
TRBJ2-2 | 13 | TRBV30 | AWSVIGITTGELF